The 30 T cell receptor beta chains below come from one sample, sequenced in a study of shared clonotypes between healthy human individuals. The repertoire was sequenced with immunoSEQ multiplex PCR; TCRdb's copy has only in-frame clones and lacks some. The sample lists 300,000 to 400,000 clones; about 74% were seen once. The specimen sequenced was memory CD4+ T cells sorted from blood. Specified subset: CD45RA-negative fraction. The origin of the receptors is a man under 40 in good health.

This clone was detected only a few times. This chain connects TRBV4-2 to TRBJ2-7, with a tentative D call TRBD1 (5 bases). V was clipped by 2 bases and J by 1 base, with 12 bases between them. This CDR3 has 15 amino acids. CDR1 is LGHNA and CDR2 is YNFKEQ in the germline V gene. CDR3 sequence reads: CASSQFDQGSYEQYF. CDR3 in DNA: TGTGCCAGCAGCCAATTTGATCAGGGATCCTACGAGCAGTACTTC.

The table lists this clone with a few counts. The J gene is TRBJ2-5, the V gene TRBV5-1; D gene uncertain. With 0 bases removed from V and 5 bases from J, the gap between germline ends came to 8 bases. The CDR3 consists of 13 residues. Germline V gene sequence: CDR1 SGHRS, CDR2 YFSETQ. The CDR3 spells CASSLDVGETQYF. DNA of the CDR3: TGCGCCAGCAGCTTGGACGTGGGGGAGACCCAGTACTTC.

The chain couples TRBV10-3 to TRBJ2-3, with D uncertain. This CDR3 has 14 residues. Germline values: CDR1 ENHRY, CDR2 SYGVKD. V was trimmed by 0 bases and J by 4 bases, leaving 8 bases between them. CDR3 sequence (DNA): TGTGCCATCAGTGAGTCGGTGGGGTCAGATACGCAGTATTTT. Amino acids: CAISESVGSDTQYF.

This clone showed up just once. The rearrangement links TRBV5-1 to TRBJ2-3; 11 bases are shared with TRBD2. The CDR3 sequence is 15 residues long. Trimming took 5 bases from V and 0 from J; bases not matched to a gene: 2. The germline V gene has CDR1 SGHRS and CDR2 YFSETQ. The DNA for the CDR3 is TGCGCCAGCAGGATAGCGGGGGGGAGCACAGATACGCAGTATTTT. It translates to CASRIAGGSTDTQYF.

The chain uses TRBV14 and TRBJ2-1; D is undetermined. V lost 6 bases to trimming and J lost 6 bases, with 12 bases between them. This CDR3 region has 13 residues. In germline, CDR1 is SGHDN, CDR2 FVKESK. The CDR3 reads CASRVGLLNEQFF. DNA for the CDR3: TGTGCCAGCAGGGTAGGGCTCCTCAATGAGCAGTTCTTC.

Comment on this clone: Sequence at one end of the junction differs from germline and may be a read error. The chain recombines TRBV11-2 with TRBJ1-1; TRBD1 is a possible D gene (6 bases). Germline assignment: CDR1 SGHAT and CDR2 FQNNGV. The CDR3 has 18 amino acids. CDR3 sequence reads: CASSIETRSSGQNTEAFF. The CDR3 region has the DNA TGTGCCAGCAGCATAGAAACAAGATCTTCGGGACAGAACACTGAAGCTTTCTTT.

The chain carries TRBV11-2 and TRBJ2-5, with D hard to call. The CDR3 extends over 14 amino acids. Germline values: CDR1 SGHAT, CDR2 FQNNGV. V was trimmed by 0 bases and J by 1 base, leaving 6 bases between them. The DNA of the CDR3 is TGTGCCAGCAGCTTAGATCCTGGCCAAGAGACCCAGTACTTC. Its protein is CASSLDPGQETQYF.

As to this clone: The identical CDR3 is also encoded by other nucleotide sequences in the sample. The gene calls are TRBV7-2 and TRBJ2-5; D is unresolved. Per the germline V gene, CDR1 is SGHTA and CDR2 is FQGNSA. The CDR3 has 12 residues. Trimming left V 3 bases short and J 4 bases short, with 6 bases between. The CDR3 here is CASSFERETQYF. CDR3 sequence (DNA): TGTGCCAGCAGCTTCGAAAGAGAGACCCAGTACTTC.

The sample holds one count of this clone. DNA for the CDR3: TGTGCCAGCAGCTCTAGCGGGGGGCGCACAGATACGCAGTATTTT. This codes for CASSSSGGRTDTQYF. The V gene is TRBV11-3, the J gene TRBJ2-3, with TRBD2 matching 11 bases. CDR1 SGHNT and CDR2 YENEEA come from the germline V gene. The junction had 1 base not matched to a gene; V was cut back by 4 bases and J by 1 base. CDR3 length equals 15 residues.

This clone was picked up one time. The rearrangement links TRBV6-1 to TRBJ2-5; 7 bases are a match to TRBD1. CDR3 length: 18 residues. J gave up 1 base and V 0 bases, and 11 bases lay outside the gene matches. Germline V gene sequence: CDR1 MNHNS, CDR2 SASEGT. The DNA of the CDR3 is TGTGCCAGCAGTGAAGCGCCTACAGGGGTGGCTGCCCAAGAGACCCAGTACTTC. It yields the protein CASSEAPTGVAAQETQYF.

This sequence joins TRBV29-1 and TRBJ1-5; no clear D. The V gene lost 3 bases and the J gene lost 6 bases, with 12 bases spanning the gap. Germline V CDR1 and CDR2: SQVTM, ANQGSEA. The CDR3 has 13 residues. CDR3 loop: CSVEDSKGQPQHF. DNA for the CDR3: TGCAGCGTTGAGGACTCCAAGGGTCAGCCCCAGCATTTT.

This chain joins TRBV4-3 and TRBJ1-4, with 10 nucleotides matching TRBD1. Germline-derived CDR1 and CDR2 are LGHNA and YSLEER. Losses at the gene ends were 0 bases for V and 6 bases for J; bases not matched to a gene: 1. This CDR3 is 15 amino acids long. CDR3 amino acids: CASSQEGTGDEKLFF. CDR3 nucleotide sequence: TGCGCCAGCAGCCAAGAAGGGACAGGGGATGAAAAACTGTTTTTT.

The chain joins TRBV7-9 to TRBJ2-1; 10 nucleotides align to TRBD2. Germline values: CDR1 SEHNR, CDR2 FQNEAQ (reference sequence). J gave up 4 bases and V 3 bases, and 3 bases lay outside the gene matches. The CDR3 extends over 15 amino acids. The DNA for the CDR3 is TGTGCCAGCAGCTTTAGCGGGAGGCTTTACAATGAGCAGTTCTTC. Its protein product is CASSFSGRLYNEQFF.

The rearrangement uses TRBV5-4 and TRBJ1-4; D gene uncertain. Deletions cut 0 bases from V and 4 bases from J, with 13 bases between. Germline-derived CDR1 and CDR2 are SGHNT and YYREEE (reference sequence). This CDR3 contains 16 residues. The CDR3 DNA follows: TGTGCCAGCAGCTTGGGACCGATCCTAAATAATGAAAAACTGTTTTTT. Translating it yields CASSLGPILNNEKLFF.

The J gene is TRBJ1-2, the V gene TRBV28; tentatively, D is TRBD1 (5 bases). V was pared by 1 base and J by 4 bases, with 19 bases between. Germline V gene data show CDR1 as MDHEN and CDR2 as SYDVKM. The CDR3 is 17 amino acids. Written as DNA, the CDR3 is TGTGCCAGCAGTTTATTGTCATCGGGCGACAGAATCTATGGCTACACCTTC. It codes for CASSLLSSGDRIYGYTF.

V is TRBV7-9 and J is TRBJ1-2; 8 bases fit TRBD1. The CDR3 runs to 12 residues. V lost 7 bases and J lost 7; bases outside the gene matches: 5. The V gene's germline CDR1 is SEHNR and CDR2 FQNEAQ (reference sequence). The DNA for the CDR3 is TGTGCCAGCACACAGGGGGTGCGTGGCTACACCTTC. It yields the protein CASTQGVRGYTF.

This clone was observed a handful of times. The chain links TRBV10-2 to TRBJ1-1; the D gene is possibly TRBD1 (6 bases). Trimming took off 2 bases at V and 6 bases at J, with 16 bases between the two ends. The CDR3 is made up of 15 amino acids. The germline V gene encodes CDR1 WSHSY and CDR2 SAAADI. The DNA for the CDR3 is TGCGCCAGCAGTGAGGGCAGGGGCCAACGCGCTGAAGCTTTCTTT. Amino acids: CASSEGRGQRAEAFF.

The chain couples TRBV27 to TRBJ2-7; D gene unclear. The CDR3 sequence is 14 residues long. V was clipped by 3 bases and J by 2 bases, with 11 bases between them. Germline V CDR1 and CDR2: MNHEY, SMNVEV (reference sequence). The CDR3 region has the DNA TGTGCCAGCAGTTTGGACGACCAAACCTACGAGCAGTACTTC. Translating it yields CASSLDDQTYEQYF.

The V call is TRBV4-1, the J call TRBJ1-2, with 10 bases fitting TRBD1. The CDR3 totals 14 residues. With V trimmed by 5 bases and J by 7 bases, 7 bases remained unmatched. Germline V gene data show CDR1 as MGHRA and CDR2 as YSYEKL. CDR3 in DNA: TGCGCCAGCAGCGCTCGGGACAGGGGTAGTGGCTACACCTTC. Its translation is CASSARDRGSGYTF.

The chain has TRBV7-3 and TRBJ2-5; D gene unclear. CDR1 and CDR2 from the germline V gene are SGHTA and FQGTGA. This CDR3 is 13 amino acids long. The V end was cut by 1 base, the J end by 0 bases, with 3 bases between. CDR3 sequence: CASSLNNQETQYF. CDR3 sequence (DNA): TGTGCCAGCAGCTTAAACAACCAAGAGACCCAGTACTTC.

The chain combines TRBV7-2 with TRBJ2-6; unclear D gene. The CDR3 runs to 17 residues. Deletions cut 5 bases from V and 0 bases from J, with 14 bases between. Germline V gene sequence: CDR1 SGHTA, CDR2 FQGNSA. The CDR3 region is CASSPGPGDSGANVLTF. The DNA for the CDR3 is TGTGCCAGCAGCCCGGGCCCAGGAGACTCTGGGGCCAACGTCCTGACTTTC.

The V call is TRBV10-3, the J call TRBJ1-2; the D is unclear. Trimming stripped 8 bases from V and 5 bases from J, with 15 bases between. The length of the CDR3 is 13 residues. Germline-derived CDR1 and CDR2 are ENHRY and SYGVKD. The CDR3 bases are TGTGCCATCTCTGTTAAGGAGTCATATGGCTACACCTTC. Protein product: CAISVKESYGYTF.

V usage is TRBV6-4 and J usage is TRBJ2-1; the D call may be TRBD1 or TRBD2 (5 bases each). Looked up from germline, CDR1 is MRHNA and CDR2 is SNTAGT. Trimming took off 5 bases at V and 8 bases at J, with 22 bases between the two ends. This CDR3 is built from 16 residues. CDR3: CASSPLGWDPLYEQFF. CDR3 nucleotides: TGTGCCAGCAGTCCCTTGGGGTGGGACCCCTTATATGAGCAGTTCTTC.

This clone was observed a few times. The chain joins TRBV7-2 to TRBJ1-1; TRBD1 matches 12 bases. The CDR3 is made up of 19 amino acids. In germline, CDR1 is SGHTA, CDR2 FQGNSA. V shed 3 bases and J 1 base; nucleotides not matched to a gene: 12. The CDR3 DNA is TGTGCCAGCAGCTTGCCAGTGTCCCGGGACAGGGGGCCGAACACTGAAGCTTTCTTT. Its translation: CASSLPVSRDRGPNTEAFF.

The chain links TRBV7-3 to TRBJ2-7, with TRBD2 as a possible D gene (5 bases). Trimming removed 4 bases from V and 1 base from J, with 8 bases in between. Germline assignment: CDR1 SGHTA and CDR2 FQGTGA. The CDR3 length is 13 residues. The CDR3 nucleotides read TGTGCCAGCAGCTCCCGGGGTTCCTACGAGCAGTACTTC. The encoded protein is CASSSRGSYEQYF.

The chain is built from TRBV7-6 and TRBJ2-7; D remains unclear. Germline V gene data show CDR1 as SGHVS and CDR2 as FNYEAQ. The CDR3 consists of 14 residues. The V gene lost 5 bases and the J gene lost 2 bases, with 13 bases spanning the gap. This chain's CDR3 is CASSETRNTYEQYF. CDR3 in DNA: TGTGCCAGCAGCGAGACCAGAAACACCTACGAGCAGTACTTC.

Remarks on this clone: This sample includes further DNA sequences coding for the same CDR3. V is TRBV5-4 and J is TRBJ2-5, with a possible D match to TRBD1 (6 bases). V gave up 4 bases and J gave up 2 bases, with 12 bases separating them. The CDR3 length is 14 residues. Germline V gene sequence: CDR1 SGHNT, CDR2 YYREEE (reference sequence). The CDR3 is CASSATGIQETQYF. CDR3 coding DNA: TGTGCCAGCAGCGCAACAGGGATTCAAGAGACCCAGTACTTC.

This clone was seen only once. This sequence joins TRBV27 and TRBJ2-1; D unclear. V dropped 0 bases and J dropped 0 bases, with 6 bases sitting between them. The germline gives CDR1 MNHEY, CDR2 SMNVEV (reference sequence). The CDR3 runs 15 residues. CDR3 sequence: CASSLSAGSYNEQFF. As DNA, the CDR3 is TGTGCCAGCAGTTTATCTGCCGGCTCCTACAATGAGCAGTTCTTC.

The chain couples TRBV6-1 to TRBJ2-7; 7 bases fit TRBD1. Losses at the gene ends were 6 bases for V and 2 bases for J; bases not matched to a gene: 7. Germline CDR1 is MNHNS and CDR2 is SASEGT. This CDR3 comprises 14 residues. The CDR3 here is CASREIGTAYEQYF. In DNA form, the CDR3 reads TGTGCCAGCAGAGAAATCGGGACAGCCTACGAGCAGTACTTC.

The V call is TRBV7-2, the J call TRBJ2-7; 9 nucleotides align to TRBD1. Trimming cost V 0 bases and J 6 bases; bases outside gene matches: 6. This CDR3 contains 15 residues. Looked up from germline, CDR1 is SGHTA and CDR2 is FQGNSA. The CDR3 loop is CASSLAGTGFSEQYF. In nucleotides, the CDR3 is TGTGCCAGCAGCTTAGCCGGGACAGGGTTCTCCGAGCAGTACTTC. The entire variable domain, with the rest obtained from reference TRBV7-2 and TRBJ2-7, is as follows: GAGVSQSPSNKVTEKGKDVELRCDPISGHTALYWYRQSLGQGLEFLIYFQGNSAPDKSGLPSDRFSAERTGGSVSTLTIQRTQQEDSAVYLCASSLAGTGFSEQYFGPGTRLTVT.